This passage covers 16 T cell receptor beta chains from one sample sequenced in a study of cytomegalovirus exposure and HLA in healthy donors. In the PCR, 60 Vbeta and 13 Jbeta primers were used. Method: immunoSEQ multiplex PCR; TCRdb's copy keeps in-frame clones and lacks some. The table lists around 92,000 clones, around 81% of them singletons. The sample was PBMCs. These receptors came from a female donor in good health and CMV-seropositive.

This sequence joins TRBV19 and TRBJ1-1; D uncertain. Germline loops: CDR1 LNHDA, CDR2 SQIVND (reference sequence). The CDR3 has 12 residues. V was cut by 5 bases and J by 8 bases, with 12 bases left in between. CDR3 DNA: TGTGCCAGTAGTTTCCGTCGGGGAGAAGCTTTCTTT. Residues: CASSFRRGEAFF.

The CDR3 DNA follows: TGTGCCAGCAGCCCCGTACTAAGCACAGATACGCAGTATTTT. Amino acid sequence: CASSPVLSTDTQYF. The V gene is TRBV7-9, the J gene TRBJ2-3; unclear D gene. Trimming removed 5 bases from V and 0 bases from J, with 9 bases in between. This CDR3 region has 14 residues. Germline CDR1 SEHNR, CDR2 FQNEAQ (reference sequence).

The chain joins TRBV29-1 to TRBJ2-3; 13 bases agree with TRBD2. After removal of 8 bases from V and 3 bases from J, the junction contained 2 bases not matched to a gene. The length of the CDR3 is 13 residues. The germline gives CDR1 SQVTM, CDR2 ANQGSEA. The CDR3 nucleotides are TGCAGCAAGACTAGCGGGAGGACAGATACGCAGTATTTT. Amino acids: CSKTSGRTDTQYF.

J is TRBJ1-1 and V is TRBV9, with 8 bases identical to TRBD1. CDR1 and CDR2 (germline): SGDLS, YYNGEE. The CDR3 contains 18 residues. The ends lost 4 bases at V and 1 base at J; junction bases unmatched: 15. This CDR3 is CASSPRDRFPTTNTEAFF. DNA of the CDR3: TGTGCCAGCAGCCCCCGGGACAGGTTTCCTACAACGAACACTGAAGCTTTCTTT.

CDR3 nucleotides: TGTGCCAGCAGCTTCAGGACTGGGGGGGGCTACACCTTC. The encoded protein is CASSFRTGGGYTF. The chain has TRBV5-8 and TRBJ1-2, with D possibly matching TRBD1 (5 bases). Trimming cost V 2 bases and J 8 bases, with 13 bases left between them. CDR1 SGHTS and CDR2 YDEGEE come from the germline V gene. The CDR3 length is 13 residues.

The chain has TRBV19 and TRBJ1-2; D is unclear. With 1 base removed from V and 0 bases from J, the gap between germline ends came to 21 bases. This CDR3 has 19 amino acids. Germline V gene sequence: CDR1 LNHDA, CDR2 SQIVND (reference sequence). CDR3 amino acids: CASSIGSAGDFNTNYGYTF. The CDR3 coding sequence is TGTGCCAGTAGTATAGGTTCAGCCGGAGACTTCAATACTAACTATGGCTACACCTTC.

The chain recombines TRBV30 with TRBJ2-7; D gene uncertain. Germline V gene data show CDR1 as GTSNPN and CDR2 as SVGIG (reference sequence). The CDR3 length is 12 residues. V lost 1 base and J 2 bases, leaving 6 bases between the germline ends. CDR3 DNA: TGTGCCTGGAGTGGCGGAACCTACGAGCAGTACTTC. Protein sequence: CAWSGGTYEQYF.

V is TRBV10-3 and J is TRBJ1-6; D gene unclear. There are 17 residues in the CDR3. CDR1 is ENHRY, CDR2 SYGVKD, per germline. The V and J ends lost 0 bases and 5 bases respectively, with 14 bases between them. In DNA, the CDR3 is TGTGCCATCAGTGAGTCGAGTTCCTCGAAAAATAATTCACCCCTCCACTTT. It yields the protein CAISESSSSKNNSPLHF.

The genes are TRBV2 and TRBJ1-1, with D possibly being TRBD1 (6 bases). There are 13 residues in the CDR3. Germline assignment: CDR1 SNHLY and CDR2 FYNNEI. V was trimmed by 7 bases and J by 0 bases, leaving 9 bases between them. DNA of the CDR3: TGTGCCAGCATTCAGGGGATGAACACTGAAGCTTTCTTT. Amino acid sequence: CASIQGMNTEAFF.

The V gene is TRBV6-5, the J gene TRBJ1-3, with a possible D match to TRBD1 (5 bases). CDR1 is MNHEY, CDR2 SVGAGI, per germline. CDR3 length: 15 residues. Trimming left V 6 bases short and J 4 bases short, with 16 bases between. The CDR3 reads CASRPPGGDGNTIYF. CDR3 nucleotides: TGTGCCAGCAGACCGCCGGGGGGGGACGGAAACACCATATATTTT.

CDR3 sequence (DNA): TGCAGCGTGGGGGGGGCAGGGAGCTCCTACGAGCAGTACTTC. Translated, it gives CSVGGAGSSYEQYF. The chain employs TRBV29-1 and TRBJ2-5; perhaps TRBD2 as D (7 bases). The J call may be wrong; the DNA end is better matched by TRBJ2-7. The CDR3 is made up of 14 amino acids. The germline V gene encodes CDR1 SQVTM and CDR2 ANQGSEA.

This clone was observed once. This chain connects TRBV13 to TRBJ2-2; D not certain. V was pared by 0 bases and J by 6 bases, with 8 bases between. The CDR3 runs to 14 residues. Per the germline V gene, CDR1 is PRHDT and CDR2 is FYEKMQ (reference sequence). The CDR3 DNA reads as TGTGCCAGCAGCTTAGGCCCCCGGTCCGGGGAGCTGTTTTTT. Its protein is CASSLGPRSGELFF.

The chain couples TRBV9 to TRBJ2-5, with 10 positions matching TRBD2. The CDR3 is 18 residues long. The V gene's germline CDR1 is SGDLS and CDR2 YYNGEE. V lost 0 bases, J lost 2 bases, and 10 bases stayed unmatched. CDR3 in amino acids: CASSVDTSGEIHQETQYF. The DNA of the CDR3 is TGTGCCAGCAGCGTAGATACTAGCGGGGAGATACATCAAGAGACCCAGTACTTC.

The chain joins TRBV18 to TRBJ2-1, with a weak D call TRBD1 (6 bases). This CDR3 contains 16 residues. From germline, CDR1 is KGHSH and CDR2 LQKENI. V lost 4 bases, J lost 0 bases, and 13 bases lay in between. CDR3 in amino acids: CASSLGQTFSYNEQFF. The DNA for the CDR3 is TGTGCCAGCTCACTTGGACAGACCTTCTCCTACAATGAGCAGTTCTTC.

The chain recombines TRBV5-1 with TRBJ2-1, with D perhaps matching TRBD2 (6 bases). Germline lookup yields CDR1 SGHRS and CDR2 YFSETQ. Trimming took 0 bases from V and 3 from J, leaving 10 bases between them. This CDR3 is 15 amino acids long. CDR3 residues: CASSLVEGVYNEQFF. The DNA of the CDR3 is TGCGCCAGCAGCTTGGTGGAGGGCGTCTACAATGAGCAGTTCTTC.

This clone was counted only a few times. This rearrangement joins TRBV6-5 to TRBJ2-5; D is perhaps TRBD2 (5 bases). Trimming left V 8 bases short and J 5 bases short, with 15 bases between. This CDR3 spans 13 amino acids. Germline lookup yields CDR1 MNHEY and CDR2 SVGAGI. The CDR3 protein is CASRGLVGETQYF. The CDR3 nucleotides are TGTGCCAGCCGAGGGTTGGTTGGGGAGACCCAGTACTTC.